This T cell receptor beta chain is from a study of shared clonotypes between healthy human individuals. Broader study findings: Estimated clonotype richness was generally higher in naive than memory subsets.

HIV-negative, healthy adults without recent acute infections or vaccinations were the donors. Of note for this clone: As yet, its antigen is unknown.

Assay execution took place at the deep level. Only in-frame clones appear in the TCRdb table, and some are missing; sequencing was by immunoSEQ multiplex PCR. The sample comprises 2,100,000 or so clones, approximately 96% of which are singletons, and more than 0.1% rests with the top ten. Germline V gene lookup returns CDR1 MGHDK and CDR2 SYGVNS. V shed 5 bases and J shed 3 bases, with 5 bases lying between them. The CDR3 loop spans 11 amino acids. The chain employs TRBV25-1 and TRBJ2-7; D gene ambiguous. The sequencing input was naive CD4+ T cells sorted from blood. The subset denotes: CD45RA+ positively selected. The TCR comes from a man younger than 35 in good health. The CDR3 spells CASSWVYEQYF. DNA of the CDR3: TGTGCCAGCAGTTGGGTCTACGAGCAGTACTTC.